The 27 T cell receptor beta chains given below trace back to one sample, sequenced in a study of blood T cell dynamics during melanoma immunotherapy. Method: immunoSEQ multiplex PCR; TCRdb's copy keeps in-frame clones and lacks some. The sample carries 13,000 or so clones, about 90% recorded once. Sample time point: pre-treatment baseline. The material sequenced was blood, taken from a patient treated with checkpoint blockade. These receptors were taken from a human donor with melanoma.

In nucleotides, the CDR3 is TGTGCCAGCAGCGTATTGCAAGGTGAGGCCTCGTCCTACAATGAGCAGTTCTTC. Amino acid sequence: CASSVLQGEASSYNEQFF. The chain uses TRBV9 and TRBJ2-1; D ambiguous. Trimming removed 1 base at V and 1 base at J, with 18 bases between. The CDR3 contains 18 residues. From germline, CDR1 is SGDLS and CDR2 YYNGEE.

This chain links TRBV2 with TRBJ1-2; a weak D match, TRBD1 (5 bases). The CDR3 has 16 amino acids. Deletions cut 7 bases from V and 6 bases from J, with 24 bases between. The germline V gene encodes CDR1 SNHLY and CDR2 FYNNEI. This CDR3 is CASTSGPRFETDGYTF. Here the CDR3 DNA reads TGTGCCAGCACTTCAGGGCCCCGTTTCGAAACGGATGGCTACACCTTC.

The gene calls are TRBV2 and TRBJ2-1; TRBD2 matches 8 bases. Germline lookup yields CDR1 SNHLY and CDR2 FYNNEI. CDR3 length equals 17 residues. The J segment lost 6 bases and the V segment lost 7 bases, leaving 17 bases of the junction unmatched. The CDR3 protein is CASTPAAGGPIRNEQFF. CDR3 bases: TGTGCCAGCACTCCCGCTGCGGGGGGCCCTATACGCAATGAGCAGTTCTTC.

The rearrangement joins TRBV9 to TRBJ1-1; D is ambiguous. CDR3 length equals 14 residues. Germline CDR1 is SGDLS and CDR2 is YYNGEE. The V gene lost 0 bases and the J gene lost 1 base, with 7 bases spanning the gap. CDR3 sequence (DNA): TGTGCCAGCAGCGTAGCGTCCAGGAACACTGAAGCTTTCTTT. It translates to CASSVASRNTEAFF. Full variable domain (outside the CDR3, taken from reference TRBV9 and TRBJ1-1): DSGVTQTPKHLITATGQRVTLRCSPRSGDLSVYWYQQSLDQGLQFLIQYYNGEERAKGNILERFSAQQFPDLHSELNLSSLELGDSALYFCASSVASRNTEAFFGQGTRLTVV.

The DNA of the CDR3 is TGCGCCAGCAGCTTGATGACGATTGCTAACAATGAGCAGTTCTTC. This translates into CASSLMTIANNEQFF. The genes are TRBV5-1 and TRBJ2-1; D uncertain. Germline CDR1 reads SGHRS; CDR2 reads YFSETQ. The CDR3 loop spans 15 amino acids. The V end lost 1 base, the J end lost 5 bases, and 13 bases lay between the germline ends.

V gene TRBV20-1 combines with J gene TRBJ1-2; D uncertain. CDR1 is DFQATT, CDR2 SNEGSKA, per germline (reference sequence). The CDR3 runs 11 residues. V gave up 2 bases and J gave up 5 bases, with 6 bases separating them. This chain's CDR3 is CSARMGYGYTF. The CDR3 bases are TGCAGTGCTAGAATGGGGTATGGCTACACCTTC.

The chain carries TRBV4-1 and TRBJ1-1; no firm D call. V was cut by 0 bases and J by 4 bases, with 12 bases left in between. Germline assignment: CDR1 MGHRA and CDR2 YSYEKL. The CDR3 consists of 15 residues. The CDR3 reads CASSQELVAGTEAFF. In DNA, the CDR3 is TGCGCCAGCAGCCAAGAACTGGTGGCAGGCACTGAAGCTTTCTTT.

V is TRBV19 and J is TRBJ2-7; D is possibly TRBD1 or TRBD2 (6 bases each). Between the trimmed V and J ends, which lost 7 bases and 6 bases, there was a span of 25 bases. This CDR3 has 16 residues. The germline V gene encodes CDR1 LNHDA and CDR2 SQIVND (reference sequence). CDR3 sequence reads: CASTTRAGGAVGEQYF. The CDR3 nucleotides are TGTGCCAGTACCACCCGGGCCGGGGGCGCAGTGGGCGAGCAGTACTTC.

This rearrangement joins TRBV28 to TRBJ1-1; D is undetermined. The CDR3 consists of 12 residues. The germline V gene encodes CDR1 MDHEN and CDR2 SYDVKM. V lost 10 bases and J lost 4, with 13 bases in between. The CDR3 DNA reads TGTGCCATCCTACTACGGGGCACTGAAGCTTTCTTT. Translation gives CAILLRGTEAFF.

The chain combines TRBV6-5 with TRBJ2-3, with 8 bases identical to TRBD2. CDR1 is MNHEY and CDR2 is SVGAGI in the germline V gene. After removal of 4 bases from V and 2 bases from J, the junction contained 8 bases not matched to a gene. The CDR3 is 16 amino acids. CDR3 protein: CASSFEREHYTDTQYF. CDR3 nucleotides: TGTGCCAGCAGTTTCGAGCGGGAGCACTACACAGATACGCAGTATTTT.

This clone was seen a few times. The sample has other DNA sequences that encode this CDR3 too. The CDR3 loop is CASLSRDRDGYTF. DNA of the CDR3: TGTGCCAGCCTATCCCGGGACAGGGATGGCTACACCTTC. The chain has TRBV7-9 and TRBJ1-2; 9 nucleotides agree with TRBD1. Looked up from germline, CDR1 is SEHNR and CDR2 is FQNEAQ (reference sequence). CDR3 length: 13 amino acids. V lost 8 bases to trimming and J lost 6 bases; unmatched junction nucleotides: 7.

The CDR3 DNA reads TGTGCTAGTGGTTTAAGACTAGCGGTGAGCTCCTACAATGAGCAGTTCTTC. It encodes CASGLRLAVSSYNEQFF. The chain joins TRBV12-5 to TRBJ2-1; 9 bases align to TRBD2. CDR3 length equals 17 residues. CDR1 LGHNT and CDR2 FRNRAP come from the germline V gene. Germline trimming cut 3 bases from V and 0 bases from J; bases unmatched to any gene: 6.

The V call is TRBV19, the J call TRBJ2-5; D unresolved. The germline CDR1 and CDR2 sequences are LNHDA and SQIVND (reference sequence). The germline V and J ends were trimmed by 6 bases and 2 bases, with 4 bases remaining between them. The CDR3 runs 11 residues. The CDR3 DNA reads as TGTGCCAGTAGGATGCAAGAGACCCAGTACTTC. This sequence encodes CASRMQETQYF.

This clone was counted once. This chain links TRBV5-1 with TRBJ2-5, with TRBD2 matching 11 bases. The germline gives CDR1 SGHRS, CDR2 YFSETQ. Trimming removed 5 bases from V and 5 bases from J; junction bases left unmatched: 8. The CDR3 loop spans 15 amino acids. The CDR3 nucleotides are TGCGCCAGCAGTATTAGCGGGAGGGCCCGGGAGACCCAGTACTTC. Translated: CASSISGRARETQYF.

The chain combines TRBV11-2 with TRBJ2-1; TRBD2 matches 10 bases. This CDR3 comprises 16 residues. The J segment lost 8 bases and the V segment lost 6 bases, leaving 13 bases of the junction unmatched. Germline CDR1 is SGHAT and CDR2 is FQNNGV. This chain's CDR3 is CASSSHSGRAIYEQFF. CDR3 sequence (DNA): TGTGCCAGCAGTTCTCACAGCGGGAGGGCGATATATGAGCAGTTCTTC.

This clone has just one count. The V call is TRBV6-1, the J call TRBJ1-2; 7 nucleotides align to TRBD1. The CDR3 spans 15 residues. Trimming cost V 1 base and J 4 bases; bases outside gene matches: 6. Per the germline V gene, CDR1 is MNHNS and CDR2 is SASEGT. CDR3 in amino acids: CASSEGQGGFYGYTF. CDR3 nucleotide sequence: TGTGCCAGCAGTGAAGGGCAGGGGGGGTTCTATGGCTACACCTTC.

The chain joins TRBV7-8 to TRBJ1-5; D gene ambiguous. This CDR3 is 16 amino acids long. Between the trimmed V and J ends, which lost 4 bases and 3 bases, there was a span of 16 bases. Germline V lookup: CDR1 SGHVS, CDR2 FQNEAQ. The CDR3 protein is CASSSRTRGDNQPQHF. Here the CDR3 DNA reads TGTGCCAGCAGCTCACGGACGCGGGGAGACAATCAGCCCCAGCATTTT.

The rearrangement joins TRBV16 to TRBJ1-1; D ambiguous. V was cut by 0 bases and J by 0 bases, with 14 bases left in between. Germline CDR1 is KGHSY and CDR2 is FQNENV. CDR3 length: 17 residues. The CDR3 spells CASSQSGSGIMNTEAFF. The CDR3 DNA reads TGTGCCAGCAGCCAATCGGGGTCAGGCATCATGAACACTGAAGCTTTCTTT.

The chain carries TRBV11-2 and TRBJ2-7, with D unresolved. Per germline, CDR1 SGHAT and CDR2 FQNNGV. The CDR3 consists of 12 residues. Trimming cost V 5 bases and J 1 base, with 6 bases left between them. The CDR3 sequence: CASSPDSYEQYF. The CDR3, as DNA: TGTGCCAGCAGCCCAGATTCCTACGAGCAGTACTTC.

This CDR3 is CASSFGQGIYEQYF. The CDR3, as DNA: TGTGCCAGCAGCTTCGGACAGGGGATCTACGAGCAGTACTTC. The chain carries TRBV7-9 and TRBJ2-7; 9 bases agree with TRBD1. From germline, CDR1 is SEHNR and CDR2 FQNEAQ (reference sequence). The CDR3 extends over 14 amino acids. V dropped 3 bases and J dropped 3; count of bases not matched to a gene: 3. Full variable domain (rest looked up from reference TRBV7-9 and TRBJ2-7): DTGVSQNPRHKITKRGQNVTFRCDPISEHNRLYWYRQTLGQGPEFLTYFQNEAQLEKSRLLSDRFSAERPKGSFSTLEIQRTEQGDSAMYLCASSFGQGIYEQYFGPGTRLTVT.

This clone was recorded a few times. The V call is TRBV6-5, the J call TRBJ1-5; D not certain. Trimming shortened V by 7 bases and J by 6 bases, and 10 bases separated the two germline ends. The CDR3 totals 12 residues. The germline V gene has CDR1 MNHEY and CDR2 SVGAGI. In DNA, the CDR3 is TGTGCCAGCAATGACCGTAGTCAGCCCCAGCATTTT. The encoded protein is CASNDRSQPQHF.

The CDR3: CASSFRSGSGRGTDTQYF. CDR3 coding DNA: TGCGCCAGCAGCTTTAGGTCCGGCAGTGGACGGGGCACAGATACGCAGTATTTT. The rearrangement joins TRBV5-1 to TRBJ2-3; D ambiguous. V was clipped by 2 bases and J by 1 base, with 20 bases between them. The V gene's germline CDR1 is SGHRS and CDR2 YFSETQ. The CDR3 spans 18 residues.

This chain links TRBV19 with TRBJ1-4, with 7 bases matching TRBD1. Per the germline V gene, CDR1 is LNHDA and CDR2 is SQIVND (reference sequence). The CDR3 totals 12 residues. With 8 bases clipped from V and 8 bases from J, the junction kept 5 bases outside the gene matches. The CDR3 spells CASSRQGEKLFF. The CDR3, as DNA: TGTGCCAGTTCGCGACAGGGCGAAAAACTGTTTTTT. Full variable domain (outside the CDR3, taken from reference TRBV19 and TRBJ1-4): DGGITQSPKYLFRKEGQNVTLSCEQNLNHDAMYWYRQDPGQGLRLIYYSQIVNDFQKGDIAEGYSVSREKKESFPLTVTSAQKNPTAFYLCASSRQGEKLFFGSGTQLSVL.

This chain joins TRBV10-3 and TRBJ2-1; D remains ambiguous. Germline lookup yields CDR1 ENHRY and CDR2 SYGVKD. The CDR3 runs 14 residues. V dropped 6 bases and J dropped 8 bases, with 17 bases sitting between them. The CDR3 coding sequence is TGTGCCATCAGCACCCGTGGGAACGAGGATGAGCAGTTCTTC. It yields the protein CAISTRGNEDEQFF.

V gene TRBV7-2 combines with J gene TRBJ1-6; D gene ambiguous. Trimming stripped 1 base from V and 8 bases from J, with 12 bases between. The CDR3 extends over 15 amino acids. From germline, CDR1 is SGHTA and CDR2 FQGNSA. The CDR3 DNA sequence: TGTGCCAGCAGCTTAGACGGAGGGATTGATTCACCCCTCCACTTT. Amino acid sequence: CASSLDGGIDSPLHF.

This clone occurred once. V gene TRBV7-9 combines with J gene TRBJ1-1; D call uncertain. V was cut by 4 bases and J by 7 bases, with 10 bases left in between. CDR3 length: 12 residues. Germline CDR1 is SEHNR and CDR2 is FQNEAQ (reference sequence). The CDR3 loop reads CASSSEDVEAFF. The CDR3 DNA is TGTGCCAGCAGCTCCGAGGACGTTGAAGCTTTCTTT.

The V gene is TRBV7-9, the J gene TRBJ1-3, with D perhaps TRBD1 (6 bases). CDR1 and CDR2 (germline): SEHNR, FQNEAQ (reference sequence). With 3 bases removed from V and 5 bases from J, the gap between germline ends came to 14 bases. This CDR3 spans 15 amino acids. The CDR3: CASSFNRAFRNTIYF. The CDR3 coding sequence is TGTGCCAGCAGCTTTAACAGGGCGTTTAGAAACACCATATATTTT.